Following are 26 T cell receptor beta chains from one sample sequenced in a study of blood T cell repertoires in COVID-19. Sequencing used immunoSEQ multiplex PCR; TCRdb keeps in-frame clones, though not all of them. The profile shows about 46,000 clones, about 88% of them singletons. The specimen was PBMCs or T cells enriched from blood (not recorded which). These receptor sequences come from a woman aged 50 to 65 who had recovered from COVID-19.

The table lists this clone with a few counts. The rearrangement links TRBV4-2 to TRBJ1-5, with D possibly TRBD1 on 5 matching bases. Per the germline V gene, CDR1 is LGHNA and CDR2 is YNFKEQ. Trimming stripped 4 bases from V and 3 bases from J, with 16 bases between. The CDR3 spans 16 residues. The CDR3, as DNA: TGTGCCAGCAGCCCATTCGGGCAGGGCAACAATCAGCCCCAGCATTTT. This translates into CASSPFGQGNNQPQHF.

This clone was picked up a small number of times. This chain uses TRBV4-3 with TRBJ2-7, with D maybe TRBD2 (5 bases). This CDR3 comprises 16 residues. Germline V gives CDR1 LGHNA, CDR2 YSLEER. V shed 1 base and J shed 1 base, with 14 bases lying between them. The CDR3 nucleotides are TGCGCCAGCAGCCAAGGGGAGCACACGGGGTCCTACGAGCAGTACTTC. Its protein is CASSQGEHTGSYEQYF.

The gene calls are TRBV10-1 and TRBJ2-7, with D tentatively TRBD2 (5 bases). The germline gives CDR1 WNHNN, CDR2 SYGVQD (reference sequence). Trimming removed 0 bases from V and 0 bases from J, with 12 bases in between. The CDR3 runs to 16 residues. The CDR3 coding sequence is TGCGCCAGCAGTGAGTCGTGGGGAGAGCACTCCTACGAGCAGTACTTC. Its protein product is CASSESWGEHSYEQYF.

Written as DNA, the CDR3 is TGTGCCAGCAGCTTTAAGACGGGGGGTTCGGCCCAGCATTTT. This sequence encodes CASSFKTGGSAQHF. This sequence joins TRBV7-2 and TRBJ1-5, with D perhaps TRBD1 (5 bases). V shed 3 bases and J shed 11 bases, with 17 bases lying between them. The CDR3 has 14 residues. Germline CDR1 reads SGHTA; CDR2 reads FQGNSA.

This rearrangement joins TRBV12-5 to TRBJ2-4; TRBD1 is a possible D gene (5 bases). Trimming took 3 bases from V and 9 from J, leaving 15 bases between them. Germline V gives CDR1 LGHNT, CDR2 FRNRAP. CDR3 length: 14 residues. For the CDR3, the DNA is TGTGCTAGTGGTTTAGGGGTCCCGGAAGGCATTCAGTACTTC. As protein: CASGLGVPEGIQYF. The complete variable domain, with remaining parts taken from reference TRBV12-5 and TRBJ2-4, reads DARVTQTPRHKVTEMGQEVTMRCQPILGHNTVFWYRQTMMQGLELLAYFRNRAPLDDSGMPKDRFSAEMPDATLATLKIQPSEPRDSAVYFCASGLGVPEGIQYFGAGTRLSVL.

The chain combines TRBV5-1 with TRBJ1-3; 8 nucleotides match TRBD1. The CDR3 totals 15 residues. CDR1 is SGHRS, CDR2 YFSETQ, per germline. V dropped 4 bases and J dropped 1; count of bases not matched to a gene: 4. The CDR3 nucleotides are TGCGCCAGCAGCCCGACAGGGGCGTCTGGAAACACCATATATTTT. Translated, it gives CASSPTGASGNTIYF.

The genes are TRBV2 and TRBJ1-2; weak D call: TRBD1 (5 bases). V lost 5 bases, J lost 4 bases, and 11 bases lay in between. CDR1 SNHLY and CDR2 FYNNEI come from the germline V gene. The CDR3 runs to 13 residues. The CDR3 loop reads CASSQGTGYGYTF. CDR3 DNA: TGTGCCAGCAGTCAGGGTACGGGCTATGGCTACACCTTC. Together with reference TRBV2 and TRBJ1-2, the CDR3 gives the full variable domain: EPEVTQTPSHQVTQMGQEVILRCVPISNHLYFYWYRQILGQKVEFLVSFYNNEISEKSEIFDDQFSVERPDGSNFTLKIRSTKLEDSAMYFCASSQGTGYGYTFGSGTRLTVV.

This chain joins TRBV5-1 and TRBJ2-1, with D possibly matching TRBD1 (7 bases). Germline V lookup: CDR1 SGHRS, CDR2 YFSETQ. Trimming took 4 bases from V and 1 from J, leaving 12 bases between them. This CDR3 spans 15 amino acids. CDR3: CASSGGTASYNEQFF. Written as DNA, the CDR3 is TGCGCCAGCAGCGGAGGGACAGCTTCCTACAATGAGCAGTTCTTC.

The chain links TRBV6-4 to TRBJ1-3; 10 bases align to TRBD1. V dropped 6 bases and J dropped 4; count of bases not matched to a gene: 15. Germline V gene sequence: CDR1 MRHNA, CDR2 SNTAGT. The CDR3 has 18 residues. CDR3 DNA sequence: TGTGCCAGCAGGAGGCCAATTACCGGGACAGGGGAGGGAAACACCATATATTTT. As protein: CASRRPITGTGEGNTIYF.

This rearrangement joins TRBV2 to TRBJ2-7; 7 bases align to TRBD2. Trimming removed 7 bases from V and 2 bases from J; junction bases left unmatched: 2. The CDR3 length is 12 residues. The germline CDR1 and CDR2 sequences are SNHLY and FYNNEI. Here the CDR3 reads CASKGLAYEQYF. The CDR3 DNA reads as TGTGCCAGCAAAGGACTAGCCTACGAGCAGTACTTC.

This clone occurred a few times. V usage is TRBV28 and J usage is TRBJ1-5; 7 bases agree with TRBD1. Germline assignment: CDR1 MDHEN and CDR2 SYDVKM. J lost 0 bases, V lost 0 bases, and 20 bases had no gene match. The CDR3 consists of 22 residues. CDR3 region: CASSLWSGKPGQTLDSNQPQHF. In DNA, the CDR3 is TGTGCCAGCAGTTTATGGAGCGGTAAGCCGGGACAGACGCTTGATAGCAATCAGCCCCAGCATTTT.

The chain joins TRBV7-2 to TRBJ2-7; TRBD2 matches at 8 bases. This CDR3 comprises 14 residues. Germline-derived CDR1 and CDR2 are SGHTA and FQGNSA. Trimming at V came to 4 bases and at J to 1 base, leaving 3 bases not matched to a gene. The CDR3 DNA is TGTGCCAGCAGCTCTGTAGCGGGGTCCTACGAGCAGTACTTC. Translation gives CASSSVAGSYEQYF.

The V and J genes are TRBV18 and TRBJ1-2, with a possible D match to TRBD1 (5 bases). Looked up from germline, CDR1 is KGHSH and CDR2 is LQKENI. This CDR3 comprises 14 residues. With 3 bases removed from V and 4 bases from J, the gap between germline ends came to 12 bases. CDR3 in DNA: TGTGCCAGCTCACCGGGGGGTGAGAGCTATGGCTACACCTTC. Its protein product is CASSPGGESYGYTF.

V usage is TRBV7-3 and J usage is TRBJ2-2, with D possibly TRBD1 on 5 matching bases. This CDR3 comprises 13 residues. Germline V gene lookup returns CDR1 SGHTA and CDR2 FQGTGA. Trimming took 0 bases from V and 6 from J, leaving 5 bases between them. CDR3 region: CASSLTGAGELFF. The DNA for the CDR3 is TGTGCCAGCAGCTTAACAGGGGCCGGGGAGCTGTTTTTT. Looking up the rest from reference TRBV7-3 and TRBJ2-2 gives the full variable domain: GAGVSQTPSNKVTEKGKYVELRCDPISGHTALYWYRQSLGQGPEFLIYFQGTGAADDSGLPNDRFFAVRPEGSVSTLKIQRTERGDSAVYLCASSLTGAGELFFGEGSRLTVL.

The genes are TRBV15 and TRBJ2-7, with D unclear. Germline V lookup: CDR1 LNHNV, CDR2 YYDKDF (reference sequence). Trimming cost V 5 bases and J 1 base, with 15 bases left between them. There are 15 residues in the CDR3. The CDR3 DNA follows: TGTGCCACCAGCGTCACCAAAACGGGTTCCTACGAGCAGTACTTC. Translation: CATSVTKTGSYEQYF.

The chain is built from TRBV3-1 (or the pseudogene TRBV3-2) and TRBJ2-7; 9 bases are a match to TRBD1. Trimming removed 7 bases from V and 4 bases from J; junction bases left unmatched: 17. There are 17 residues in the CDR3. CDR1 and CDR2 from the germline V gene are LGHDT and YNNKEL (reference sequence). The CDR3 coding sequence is TGTGCCAGCACCCCGCTCCCCGGGACAGGGAACTCTTACGAGCAGTACTTC. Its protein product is CASTPLPGTGNSYEQYF.

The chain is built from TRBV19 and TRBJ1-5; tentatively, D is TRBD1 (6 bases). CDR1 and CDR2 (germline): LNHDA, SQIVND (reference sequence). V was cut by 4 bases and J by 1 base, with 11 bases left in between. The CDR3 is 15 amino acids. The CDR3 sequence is CASSRGGQSNQPQHF. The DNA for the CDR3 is TGTGCCAGTAGTAGGGGGGGCCAAAGCAATCAGCCCCAGCATTTT.

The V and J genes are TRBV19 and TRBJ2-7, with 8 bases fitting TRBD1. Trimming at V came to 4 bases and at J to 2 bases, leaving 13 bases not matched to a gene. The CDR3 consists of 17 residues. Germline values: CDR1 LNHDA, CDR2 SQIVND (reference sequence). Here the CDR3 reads CASSRNEAGTGAYEQYF. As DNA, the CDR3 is TGTGCCAGTAGTAGAAATGAGGCCGGGACAGGAGCCTACGAGCAGTACTTC.

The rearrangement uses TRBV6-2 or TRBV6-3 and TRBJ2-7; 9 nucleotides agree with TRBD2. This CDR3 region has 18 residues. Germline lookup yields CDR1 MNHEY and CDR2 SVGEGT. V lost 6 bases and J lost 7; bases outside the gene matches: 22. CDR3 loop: CASSPDSRRLAGRTEQYF. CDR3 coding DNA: TGTGCCAGCAGCCCCGACTCCCGCCGGCTAGCGGGGAGGACAGAGCAGTACTTC.

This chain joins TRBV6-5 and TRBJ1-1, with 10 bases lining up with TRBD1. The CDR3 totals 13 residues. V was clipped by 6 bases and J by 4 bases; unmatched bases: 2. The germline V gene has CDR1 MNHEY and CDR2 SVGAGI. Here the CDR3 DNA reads TGTGCCAGCAGGGGACAGGGGAGCACTGAAGCTTTCTTT. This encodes CASRGQGSTEAFF.

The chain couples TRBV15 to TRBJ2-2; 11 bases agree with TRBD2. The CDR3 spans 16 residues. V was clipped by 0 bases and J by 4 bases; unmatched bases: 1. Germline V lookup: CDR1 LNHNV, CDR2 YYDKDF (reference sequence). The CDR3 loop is CATSRETSGTTGELFF. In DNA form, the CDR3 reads TGTGCCACCAGCAGAGAGACTAGCGGGACCACCGGGGAGCTGTTTTTT.

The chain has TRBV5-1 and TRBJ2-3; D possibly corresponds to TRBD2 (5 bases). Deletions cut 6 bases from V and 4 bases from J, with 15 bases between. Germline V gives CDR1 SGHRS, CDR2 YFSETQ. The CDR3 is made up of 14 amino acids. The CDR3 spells CASTLNEGADTQYF. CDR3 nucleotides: TGCGCCAGCACCCTGAATGAGGGAGCAGATACGCAGTATTTT.

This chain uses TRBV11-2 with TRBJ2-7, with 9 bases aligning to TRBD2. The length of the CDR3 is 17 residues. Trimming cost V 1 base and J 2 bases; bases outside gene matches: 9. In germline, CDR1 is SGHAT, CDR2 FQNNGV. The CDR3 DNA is TGTGCCAGCAGCTTAGTTCGTAGCGGGAGTATCCCCTACGAGCAGTACTTC. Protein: CASSLVRSGSIPYEQYF. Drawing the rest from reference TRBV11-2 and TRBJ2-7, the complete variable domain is EAGVAQSPRYKIIEKRQSVAFWCNPISGHATLYWYQQILGQGPKLLIQFQNNGVVDDSQLPKDRFSAERLKGVDSTLKIQPAKLEDSAVYLCASSLVRSGSIPYEQYFGPGTRLTVT.

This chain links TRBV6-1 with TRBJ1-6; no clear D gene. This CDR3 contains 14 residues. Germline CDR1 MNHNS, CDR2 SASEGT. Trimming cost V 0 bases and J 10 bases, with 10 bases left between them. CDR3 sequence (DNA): TGTGCCAGCAGTGAAGCGAGTGGTCGCTCACCCCTCCACTTT. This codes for CASSEASGRSPLHF.

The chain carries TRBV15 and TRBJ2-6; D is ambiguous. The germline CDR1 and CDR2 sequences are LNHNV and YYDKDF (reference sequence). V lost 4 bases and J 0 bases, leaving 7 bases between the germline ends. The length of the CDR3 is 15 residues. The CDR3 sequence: CATSNRVSGANVLTF. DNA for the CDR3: TGTGCCACCAGCAACAGAGTCTCTGGGGCCAACGTCCTGACTTTC.

This CDR3 is CASSRLDSTGELFF. In DNA form, the CDR3 reads TGCGCCAGCAGCAGACTAGACAGCACCGGGGAGCTGTTTTTT. The chain links TRBV5-1 to TRBJ2-2; possible D gene TRBD2, 6 bases. The germline V gene encodes CDR1 SGHRS and CDR2 YFSETQ. V lost 4 bases, J lost 4 bases, and 11 bases lay in between. The CDR3 has 14 residues.